This T cell receptor beta chain originates from a study of shared clonotypes between healthy human individuals. TCRdb's table, derived via immunoSEQ multiplex PCR, lists solely in-frame clones and lacks some. This table holds 2,500,000 or so clones, about 92% found once. CDR1 and CDR2 (germline): SNHLY, FYNNEI. The CDR3 totals 13 residues. V was clipped by 4 bases and J by 8 bases, with 9 bases between them. The receptor comes from a man aged 18 to 30 in good health. The sample taken for sequencing was naive CD4+ T cells sorted from blood. The subset denotes: CD45RA+ positively selected. This chain links TRBV2 with TRBJ1-6; D is possibly TRBD1 (5 bases). As DNA, the CDR3 is TGTGCCAGCAGTGCAGGGAGGGATTCACCCCTCCACTTT. It translates to CASSAGRDSPLHF.